Shown below are 26 T cell receptor beta chains from a single sample sequenced in a study of CD8 T cells in ankylosing spondylitis. One entry per CDR3 protein results from TCRdb running MiXCR on the 5' RACE reads. The sample has about 210,000 distinct CDR3 sequences, roughly 8.2% seen once. Source material: blood, either unsorted or a sorted T cell fraction (not recorded which). The receptors come from a female donor with ankylosing spondylitis or in good health (not recorded which).

The table lists this clonotype with many counts. This chain uses TRBV30 with TRBJ1-2; tentative D call: TRBD1 (5 bases). Trimming left V 4 bases short and J 7 bases short, with 16 bases between. In germline, CDR1 is GTSNPN, CDR2 SVGIG (reference sequence). The CDR3 is 13 amino acids. The CDR3 here is CAWKGVKVSGYTF. The CDR3 bases are TGTGCCTGGAAAGGGGTTAAGGTCTCTGGCTACACCTTC.

With regard to this clonotype: Just one base apart from a much larger clone, this may be a read error. The rearrangement joins TRBV12-5 to TRBJ2-7; D gene unclear. The CDR3 sequence is 15 residues long. The V end lost 0 bases, the J end lost 4 bases, and 13 bases lay between the germline ends. CDR1 is LGHNT, CDR2 FRNRAP, per germline. The CDR3 DNA sequence: TGTGCTAGTGGTTTGGTGGCCAGCGTGAGATACGAGCAGTACTTC. This sequence encodes CASGLVASVRYEQYF. Full variable domain (outside the CDR3, taken from reference TRBV12-5 and TRBJ2-7): DARVTQTPRHKVTEMGQEVTMRCQPILGHNTVFWYRQTMMQGLELLAYFRNRAPLDDSGMPKDRFSAEMPDATLATLKIQPSEPRDSAVYFCASGLVASVRYEQYFGPGTRLTVT.

CDR3 loop: CASTLEGSIYF. DNA for the CDR3: TGTGCCAGCACTTTGGAGGGGAGCATATATTTT. V usage is TRBV12-3 or TRBV12-4 and J usage is TRBJ1-3, with D possibly matching TRBD1 (5 bases). V lost 7 bases to trimming and J lost 12 bases, with 13 bases between them. The CDR3 covers 11 residues.

This clonotype was observed at least ten times. The CDR3 protein is CASSPPWQLNTEAFF. For the CDR3, the DNA is TGCGCCAGCAGCCCCCCGTGGCAGCTTAACACTGAAGCTTTCTTT. The chain carries TRBV5-1 and TRBJ1-1; D is undetermined. CDR1 is SGHRS and CDR2 is YFSETQ in the germline V gene. The CDR3 runs to 15 residues. Trimming shortened V by 4 bases and J by 2 bases, and 15 bases separated the two germline ends.

This clonotype was detected many times. The chain joins TRBV20-1 to TRBJ2-5; 7 bases are shared with TRBD2. In germline, CDR1 is DFQATT, CDR2 SNEGSKA (reference sequence). The CDR3 has 14 amino acids. V shed 5 bases and J 2 bases; nucleotides not matched to a gene: 8. The CDR3 here is CSAPRTSQQETQYF. CDR3 sequence (DNA): TGCAGTGCTCCCCGGACTAGTCAACAAGAGACCCAGTACTTC.

This clonotype was counted ten times or more. This chain joins TRBV4-3 and TRBJ2-3; D might be TRBD1 or TRBD2, each matching 5 bases. This CDR3 region has 14 residues. Germline V gene sequence: CDR1 LGHNA, CDR2 YSLEER. V lost 0 bases and J 5 bases, leaving 9 bases between the germline ends. The CDR3 here is CASSQDPGRDTQYF. The CDR3 DNA reads as TGCGCCAGCAGCCAAGATCCAGGGAGAGATACGCAGTATTTT.

At least ten counts were recorded for this clonotype. The chain joins TRBV20-1 to TRBJ2-4; D is uncertain. Germline V gene lookup returns CDR1 DFQATT and CDR2 SNEGSKA (reference sequence). The CDR3 totals 16 residues. Between the trimmed V and J ends, which lost 4 bases and 0 bases, there was a span of 16 bases. For the CDR3, the DNA is TGCAGTGCTACGGGCGGCGAGTTACTAGCCAAAAACATTCAGTACTTC. Translation gives CSATGGELLAKNIQYF.

This clonotype was observed many times. The chain employs TRBV27 and TRBJ2-7; 8 bases match TRBD1. This CDR3 has 16 residues. CDR1 is MNHEY, CDR2 SMNVEV, per germline (reference sequence). The ends lost 4 bases at V and 4 bases at J; junction bases unmatched: 12. The CDR3 here is CASSSQGTGLQYEQYF. CDR3 bases: TGTGCCAGCAGTTCCCAAGGGACAGGACTTCAATACGAGCAGTACTTC.

This clonotype was observed many times. The rearrangement joins TRBV6-1 to TRBJ1-1; perhaps TRBD1 as D (5 bases). From germline, CDR1 is MNHNS and CDR2 SASEGT. The germline V and J ends were trimmed by 7 bases and 4 bases, with 13 bases remaining between them. The CDR3 extends over 13 amino acids. The CDR3 DNA reads TGTGCCAGCACCCGTTGGGGGGGCACTGAAGCTTTCTTT. Translation: CASTRWGGTEAFF.

This clonotype has at least ten counts. The chain employs TRBV30 and TRBJ1-1; D uncertain. Germline CDR1 is GTSNPN and CDR2 is SVGIG (reference sequence). This CDR3 has 14 residues. Trimming removed 3 bases from V and 6 bases from J, with 17 bases in between. CDR3 in amino acids: CAWSRGMGSAEAFF. The CDR3 DNA sequence: TGTGCCTGGAGCCGAGGAATGGGGAGCGCTGAAGCTTTCTTT.

This rearrangement joins TRBV9 to TRBJ2-3; the D is unclear. Trimming left V 0 bases short and J 3 bases short, with 8 bases between. In germline, CDR1 is SGDLS, CDR2 YYNGEE. The CDR3 runs to 14 residues. The CDR3 region has the DNA TGTGCCAGCAGCGTAGGCCCAGCTACAGATACGCAGTATTTT. It specifies CASSVGPATDTQYF. Together with reference TRBV9 and TRBJ2-3, the CDR3 gives the full variable domain: DSGVTQTPKHLITATGQRVTLRCSPRSGDLSVYWYQQSLDQGLQFLIQYYNGEERAKGNILERFSAQQFPDLHSELNLSSLELGDSALYFCASSVGPATDTQYFGPGTRLTVL.

This clonotype was counted ten times or more. The chain carries TRBV24-1 and TRBJ1-5; TRBD1 aligns across 9 bases. Unmatched junction bases numbered 14, after V lost 3 bases and J lost 9 bases. In germline, CDR1 is KGHDR, CDR2 SFDVKD. The CDR3 runs to 17 residues. The CDR3 DNA reads TGTGCCACCAGTGATCCAGGGGAACAGGGGGCAAGTTGGCCCCAGCATTTT. Translated, it gives CATSDPGEQGASWPQHF.

In its sample, this clonotype was seen many times. The chain couples TRBV6-2 or TRBV6-3 to TRBJ2-1; possibly TRBD1 or TRBD2 for D (5 bases each). V gave up 8 bases and J gave up 6 bases, with 20 bases separating them. The CDR3 extends over 15 amino acids. Germline loops: CDR1 MNHEY, CDR2 SVGEGT. This CDR3 is CASRPYRDLGNEQFF. For the CDR3, the DNA is TGTGCCAGCCGACCTTACCGGGACCTGGGCAATGAGCAGTTCTTC.

The chain is built from TRBV5-4 and TRBJ2-6, with TRBD1 identical over 9 bases. The CDR3 totals 18 residues. Germline trimming cut 4 bases from V and 6 bases from J; bases unmatched to any gene: 14. Germline CDR1 and CDR2: SGHNT and YYREEE (reference sequence). The DNA of the CDR3 is TGTGCCAGCAGCGCGGGACAGGGCTTCGGTATTGTGGCCAACGTCCTGACTTTC. Protein product: CASSAGQGFGIVANVLTF.

At least ten counts were recorded for this clonotype. The J gene is TRBJ1-1, the V gene TRBV6-2 or TRBV6-3, with D perhaps TRBD1 (5 bases). The CDR3 runs to 11 residues. Germline CDR1 and CDR2: MNHEY and SVGEGT. V lost 6 bases, J lost 6 bases, and 8 bases lay in between. The CDR3 is CASSQGSEAFF. The CDR3 bases are TGTGCCAGCAGCCAGGGTTCTGAAGCTTTCTTT.

This clonotype was counted ten times or more. This chain uses TRBV5-1 with TRBJ1-2; maybe TRBD1 (5 bases). The germline gives CDR1 SGHRS, CDR2 YFSETQ. Between the trimmed V and J ends, which lost 0 bases and 4 bases, there was a span of 10 bases. This CDR3 contains 14 residues. As DNA, the CDR3 is TGCGCCAGCAGCTTGGGACGCAGGGTCTATGGCTACACCTTC. This codes for CASSLGRRVYGYTF. Looking up the rest from reference TRBV5-1 and TRBJ1-2 gives the full variable domain: KAGVTQTPRYLIKTRGQQVTLSCSPISGHRSVSWYQQTPGQGLQFLFEYFSETQRNKGNFPGRFSGRQFSNSRSEMNVSTLELGDSALYLCASSLGRRVYGYTFGSGTRLTVV.

About this clonotype: This may be a read error, as it is one base from a much larger clone. The rearrangement links TRBV19 to TRBJ2-5; no clear D. Per germline, CDR1 LNHDA and CDR2 SQIVND (reference sequence). CDR3 length: 13 residues. DNA for the CDR3: TGTGCCGGTAGTTACGGATTAGCAGAGACCCAGTACTTC. Translating it yields CAGSYGLAETQYF.

This sequence joins TRBV28 and TRBJ1-5; D is perhaps TRBD1 (5 bases). The CDR3 is 15 residues long. Germline V gene data show CDR1 as MDHEN and CDR2 as SYDVKM. V dropped 2 bases and J dropped 0 bases, with 8 bases sitting between them. CDR3 sequence: CASSLKGISNQPQHF. Here the CDR3 DNA reads TGTGCCAGCAGTTTAAAGGGGATTAGCAATCAGCCCCAGCATTTT.

This clonotype was observed many times. The chain combines TRBV7-2 with TRBJ2-1, with D possibly matching TRBD1 (6 bases). Deletions cut 7 bases from V and 1 base from J, with 20 bases between. The CDR3 is 17 amino acids. CDR1 SGHTA and CDR2 FQGNSA come from the germline V gene. Here the CDR3 reads CASTTGFSEISYNEQFF. The CDR3, as DNA: TGTGCCAGCACGACAGGCTTTTCCGAAATTTCCTACAATGAGCAGTTCTTC.

In this sample, this clonotype turned up a few times. The V gene is TRBV20-1, the J gene TRBJ2-1; a possible D gene is TRBD2 (5 bases). Germline loops: CDR1 DFQATT, CDR2 SNEGSKA (reference sequence). Trimming removed 4 bases from V and 0 bases from J, with 13 bases in between. There are 15 residues in the CDR3. Written as DNA, the CDR3 is TGCAGTGCTACCTCAGCGGCTAGCTCCTACAATGAGCAGTTCTTC. It encodes CSATSAASSYNEQFF.

As to this clonotype: A single base separates this from a much larger clone, so it may be a read error. The chain combines TRBV3-1 with TRBJ1-1, with D uncertain. V was pared by 4 bases and J by 6 bases, with 18 bases between. The CDR3 contains 15 residues. The germline gives CDR1 LGHDT, CDR2 YNNKEL (reference sequence). The CDR3 sequence: CASSPRFEVAPEAFF. In nucleotides, the CDR3 is TGTGCCAGCAGCCCCCGGTTTGAGGTTGCGCCTGAAGCTTTCTTT.

A note on this clonotype: A read error may explain this, as a much larger clone is one base away. The V and J genes are TRBV28 and TRBJ1-2; D is unresolved. The CDR3 has 15 residues. Per the germline V gene, CDR1 is MDHEN and CDR2 is SYDVKM. The CDR3 region has the DNA TGTGCCAGCAGTTTACTGAGAATCGGAAACTATGACTACACCTTC. Translated: CASSLLRIGNYDYTF.

In its sample, this clonotype was seen many times. This chain connects TRBV6-1 to TRBJ1-1; no clear D. The CDR3 runs to 14 residues. Germline CDR1 MNHNS, CDR2 SASEGT. Trimming removed 4 bases from V and 2 bases from J, with 11 bases in between. CDR3 sequence (DNA): TGTGCCAGCAGTGTGGAGACACTAAACACTGAAGCTTTCTTT. This sequence encodes CASSVETLNTEAFF.

This clonotype was picked up many times. The chain has TRBV12-3 or TRBV12-4 and TRBJ1-1; D possibly corresponds to TRBD1 (5 bases). The ends were cut back, 6 bases at V and 10 bases at J, with 15 bases in the middle. The CDR3 runs 12 residues. The DNA for the CDR3 is TGTGCCAGCAGCCGTCAAGGGGAGGGAGCTTTCTTT. This translates into CASSRQGEGAFF.

At least ten counts were recorded for this clonotype. The chain recombines TRBV20-1 with TRBJ1-6; 7 nucleotides align to TRBD1. The V gene end was trimmed by 6 bases and the J gene end by 6 bases; junction bases not matched to a gene: 5. Germline values: CDR1 DFQATT, CDR2 SNEGSKA (reference sequence). The CDR3 length is 13 residues. The CDR3 spells CSASGTANSPLHF. The CDR3 DNA reads as TGCAGTGCCTCCGGGACAGCTAATTCACCCCTCCACTTT.

The table lists this clonotype with many counts. The chain couples TRBV3-1 to TRBJ2-7; no firm D call. The V gene lost 2 bases and the J gene lost 4 bases, with 12 bases spanning the gap. This CDR3 contains 14 residues. CDR1 and CDR2 (germline): LGHDT, YNNKEL (reference sequence). CDR3 sequence: CASSQSASLYEQYF. CDR3 nucleotides: TGTGCCAGCAGCCAAAGCGCGTCTTTGTACGAGCAGTACTTC.